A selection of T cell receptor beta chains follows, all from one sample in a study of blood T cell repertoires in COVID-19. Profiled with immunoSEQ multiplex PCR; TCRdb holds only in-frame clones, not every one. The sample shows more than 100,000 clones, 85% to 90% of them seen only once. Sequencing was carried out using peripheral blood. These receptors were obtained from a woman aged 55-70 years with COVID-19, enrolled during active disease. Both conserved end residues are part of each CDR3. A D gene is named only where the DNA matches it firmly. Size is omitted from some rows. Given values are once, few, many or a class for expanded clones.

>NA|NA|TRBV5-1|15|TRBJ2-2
CASSLGWGSDGELFF
TGCGCCAGCAGCTTGGGTTGGGGCTCGGACGGGGAGCTGTTTTTT
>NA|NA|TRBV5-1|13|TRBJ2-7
CASSLGGDTEQYF
TGCGCCAGCAGCTTGGGTGGGGACACCGAGCAGTACTTC
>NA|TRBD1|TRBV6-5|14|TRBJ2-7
CASRPGQVSYEQYF
TGTGCCAGCAGACCGGGACAGGTCTCCTACGAGCAGTACTTC
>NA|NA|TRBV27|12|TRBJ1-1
CASRTRQHEAFF
TGTGCCAGCAGGACCAGACAGCATGAAGCTTTCTTT
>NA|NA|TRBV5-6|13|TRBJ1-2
CASSSGGFGGYTF
TGTGCCAGCAGCTCGGGAGGGTTCGGAGGCTACACCTTC
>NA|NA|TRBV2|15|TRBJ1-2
CASKTGQTNLYGYTF
TGTGCCAGCAAGACTGGACAGACAAACCTCTATGGCTACACCTTC
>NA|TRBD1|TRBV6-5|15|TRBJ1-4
CASSYRTGSNEKLFF
TGTGCCAGCAGTTACCGGACAGGTTCGAATGAAAAACTGTTTTTT
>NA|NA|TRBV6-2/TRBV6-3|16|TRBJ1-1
CASSLTLRHVNTEAFF
TGTGCCAGCAGTCTAACCCTACGACATGTGAACACTGAAGCTTTCTTT
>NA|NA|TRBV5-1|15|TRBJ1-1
CASSQMKSMNTEAFF
TGCGCCAGCAGCCAGATGAAAAGTATGAACACTGAAGCTTTCTTT
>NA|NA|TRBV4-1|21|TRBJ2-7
CASSQEPSLVGGGRIIYEQYF
TGCGCCAGCAGCCAAGAGCCCTCCTTAGTAGGGGGGGGGCGGATCATCTACGAGCAGTACTTC
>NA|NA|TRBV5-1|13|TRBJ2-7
CASSSRQDYEQYF
TGCGCCAGCAGCTCTCGACAGGACTACGAGCAGTACTTC
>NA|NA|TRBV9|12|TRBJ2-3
CASSATRYTQYF
TGTGCCAGCAGCGCGACTCGTTATACGCAGTATTTT
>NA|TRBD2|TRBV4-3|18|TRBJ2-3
CASSQDISGGGATDTQYF
TGCGCCAGCAGCCAAGATATAAGTGGCGGGGGGGCAACAGATACGCAGTATTTT
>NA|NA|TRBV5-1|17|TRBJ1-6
CASSLVPRGIYNSPLHF
TGCGCCAGCAGCTTGGTCCCTAGGGGGATCTATAATTCACCCCTCCACTTT
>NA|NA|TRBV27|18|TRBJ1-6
CASSLWGVDRAYNSPLHF
TGTGCCAGCAGTTTATGGGGGGTGGATCGAGCCTATAATTCACCCCTCCACTTT
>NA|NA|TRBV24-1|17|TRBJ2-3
CATSDGARDTFTDTQYF
TGTGCCACCAGTGATGGGGCCCGGGACACCTTCACAGATACGCAGTATTTT
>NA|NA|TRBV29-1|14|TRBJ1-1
CSVATFLQNTEAFF
TGCAGCGTTGCGACTTTTCTACAGAACACTGAAGCTTTCTTT
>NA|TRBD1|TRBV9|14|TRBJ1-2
CASSVDRGVEGYTF
TGTGCCAGCAGCGTAGACAGGGGGGTTGAGGGCTACACCTTC
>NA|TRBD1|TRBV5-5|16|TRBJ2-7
CASNLGGQGSSYEQYF
TGTGCCAGCAATCTCGGGGGACAGGGAAGCTCCTACGAGCAGTACTTC
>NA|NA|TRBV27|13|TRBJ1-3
CASVSAGGNTIYF
TGTGCCAGCGTATCGGCAGGTGGAAACACCATATATTTT
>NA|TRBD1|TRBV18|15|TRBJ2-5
CASSLGTGDQETQYF
TGTGCCAGCTCACTCGGGACAGGGGATCAAGAGACCCAGTACTTC
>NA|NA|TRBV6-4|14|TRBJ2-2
CASTVSANTGELFF
TGTGCCAGTACCGTCTCGGCGAACACCGGGGAGCTGTTTTTT
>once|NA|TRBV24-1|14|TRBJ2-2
CATSEDSLPGELFF
TGTGCCACCAGCGAGGACAGTTTGCCCGGGGAGCTGTTTTTT
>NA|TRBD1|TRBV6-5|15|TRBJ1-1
CASSYSGGGWTEAFF
TGTGCCAGCAGTTACTCAGGGGGCGGTTGGACTGAAGCTTTCTTT
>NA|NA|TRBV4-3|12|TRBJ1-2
CASSPDSNGYTF
TGCGCCAGCAGCCCCGACAGTAATGGCTACACCTTC
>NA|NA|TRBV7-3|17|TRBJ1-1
CASTAGQFIGVNTEAFF
TGTGCCAGCACCGCGGGGCAGTTCATAGGAGTGAACACTGAAGCTTTCTTT
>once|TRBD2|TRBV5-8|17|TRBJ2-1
CASSPRIRAGGRNEQFF
TGTGCCAGCAGCCCACGAATTCGTGCGGGGGGGCGTAATGAGCAGTTCTTC